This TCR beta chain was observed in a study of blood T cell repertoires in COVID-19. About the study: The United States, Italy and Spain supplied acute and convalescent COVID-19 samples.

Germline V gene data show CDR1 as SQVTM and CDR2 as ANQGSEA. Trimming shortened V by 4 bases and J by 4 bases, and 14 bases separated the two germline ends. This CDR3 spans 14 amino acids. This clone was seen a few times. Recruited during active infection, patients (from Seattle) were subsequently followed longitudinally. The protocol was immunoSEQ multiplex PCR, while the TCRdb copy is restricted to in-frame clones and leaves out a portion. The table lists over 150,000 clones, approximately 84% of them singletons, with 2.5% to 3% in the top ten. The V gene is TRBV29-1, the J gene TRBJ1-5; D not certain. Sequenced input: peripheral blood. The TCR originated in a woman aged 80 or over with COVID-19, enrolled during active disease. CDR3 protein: CSVATGPENQPQHF. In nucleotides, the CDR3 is TGCAGCGTTGCAACGGGTCCTGAAAATCAGCCCCAGCATTTT.